Listed below are T cell receptor beta chains from one sample, sequenced in a study of cytomegalovirus exposure and HLA in healthy donors. Repertoires were generated with immunoSEQ multiplex PCR, while TCRdb's copy carries only in-frame clones and drops some. This table holds some 200,000 clones, 62% found once. Sequenced material: PBMCs. The receptors shown here come from a man aged 35 to 55 in good health and CMV-seronegative. Both conserved end residues are part of each CDR3. D genes are given only for firm matches. Not all rows give a size; the values are once, few, many and, for expanded clones, a class.

D gene: NA; J gene: TRBJ2-2; clone size: NA; V gene: TRBV10-2; CDR3 DNA: TGCGCCAGCAGAGACAGGAACACCGGGGAGCTGTTTTTT; CDR3 protein: CASRDRNTGELFF
D gene: TRBD2; J gene: TRBJ2-1; clone size: NA; V gene: TRBV6-4; CDR3 DNA: TGTGCCAGCATGTTACTAGCGGGAGGGCCATCCGGCAATGAGCAGTTCTTC; CDR3 protein: CASMLLAGGPSGNEQFF
D gene: NA; J gene: TRBJ2-3; clone size: NA; V gene: TRBV6-4; CDR3 DNA: TGTGCCAGCAGTGGAGGGCGGGGTGATACGCAGTATTTT; CDR3 protein: CASSGGRGDTQYF
D gene: TRBD1; J gene: TRBJ2-5; clone size: few; V gene: TRBV11-1; CDR3 DNA: TGTGCCAGCGGGAACAGGGGTGTAGGTTTTGAAGAGACCCAGTACTTC; CDR3 protein: CASGNRGVGFEETQYF
D gene: NA; J gene: TRBJ1-2; clone size: NA; V gene: TRBV25-1; CDR3 DNA: TGTGCCAGCAGTGACCCCCTAGACTATGGCTACACCTTC; CDR3 protein: CASSDPLDYGYTF
D gene: NA; J gene: TRBJ1-1; clone size: NA; V gene: TRBV6-5; CDR3 DNA: TGTGCCAGCAGTTCAGGGGACCGGGACACTGAAGCTTTCTTT; CDR3 protein: CASSSGDRDTEAFF
D gene: TRBD2; J gene: TRBJ2-1; clone size: few; V gene: TRBV19; CDR3 DNA: TGTGCCAGTAGTGAACTAGCGGCCAATGAGCAGTTCTTC; CDR3 protein: CASSELAANEQFF
D gene: NA; J gene: TRBJ1-4; clone size: once; V gene: TRBV13; CDR3 DNA: TGTGCCAGCAGCTTAACCGGGACTGGCAGTAATGAAAAACTGTTTTTT; CDR3 protein: CASSLTGTGSNEKLFF
D gene: TRBD1; J gene: TRBJ1-1; clone size: NA; V gene: TRBV5-1; CDR3 DNA: TGCGCCAGCAGCTGGGACAGGGGGCAGGCTTTCTTT; CDR3 protein: CASSWDRGQAFF
D gene: TRBD1; J gene: TRBJ2-2; clone size: once; V gene: TRBV9; CDR3 DNA: TGTGCCAGCAGCGTAGGACAGGGGTTGGGGTCCGGGGAGCTGTTTTTT; CDR3 protein: CASSVGQGLGSGELFF
D gene: NA; J gene: TRBJ2-5; clone size: NA; V gene: TRBV20-1; CDR3 DNA: TGCAGTGTCAGGGGTCAAGAGACCCAGTACTTC; CDR3 protein: CSVRGQETQYF
D gene: TRBD1; J gene: TRBJ2-1; clone size: NA; V gene: TRBV15; CDR3 DNA: TGTGCCACCAGCAGCCGACAGGGGTCCCTCGGTGAGCAGTTCTTC; CDR3 protein: CATSSRQGSLGEQFF
D gene: NA; J gene: TRBJ2-2; clone size: NA; V gene: TRBV5-1; CDR3 DNA: TGCGCCACCCATGACGGGGGGAACACCGGGGAGCTGTTTTTT; CDR3 protein: CATHDGGNTGELFF
D gene: NA; J gene: TRBJ2-5; clone size: NA; V gene: TRBV29-1; CDR3 DNA: TGCAGCGTTGAGGCGGGTCCCGAGACCCAGTACTTC; CDR3 protein: CSVEAGPETQYF
D gene: TRBD2; J gene: TRBJ2-5; clone size: NA; V gene: TRBV5-1; CDR3 DNA: TGCGCCAGCAGCTTTGCTAGCGGGGCTCGTCTTCAAGAGACCCAGTACTTC; CDR3 protein: CASSFASGARLQETQYF
D gene: TRBD1; J gene: TRBJ2-2; clone size: few; V gene: TRBV2; CDR3 DNA: TGTGCCAGCAGCACCGGGACAGCATCGAACACCGGGGAGCTGTTTTTT; CDR3 protein: CASSTGTASNTGELFF
D gene: TRBD2; J gene: TRBJ2-3; clone size: NA; V gene: TRBV5-1; CDR3 DNA: TGCGCCAGCAGTATGGGACTAGCGGGAGAGTCAGATACGCAGTATTTT; CDR3 protein: CASSMGLAGESDTQYF
D gene: NA; J gene: TRBJ1-3; clone size: NA; V gene: TRBV18; CDR3 DNA: TGTGCCAGCTCACCACCTTCGGGAGGAACTGGAAACACCATATATTTT; CDR3 protein: CASSPPSGGTGNTIYF